Presented here are 15 T cell receptor beta chains from one specimen sequenced in a study of blood T cell repertoires in COVID-19. TCRdb's table, derived via immunoSEQ multiplex PCR, lists solely in-frame clones and lacks some. The data show roughly 210,000 clones, 80% to 85% seen once. What was sequenced was peripheral blood. These receptors were taken from a woman of 80 years or more with COVID-19, enrolled during active disease.

The chain recombines TRBV19 with TRBJ2-2; perhaps TRBD2 as D (5 bases). CDR3 length: 15 residues. Deletions cut 6 bases from V and 3 bases from J, with 14 bases between. The germline V gene has CDR1 LNHDA and CDR2 SQIVND (reference sequence). CDR3 DNA: TGTGCCAGTAGGGGCGGGCACTTTTACACCGGGGAGCTGTTTTTT. Protein product: CASRGGHFYTGELFF.

DNA of the CDR3: TGTGCCACCAGAACTAGCGGGGGGTCCAATGAGCAGTTCTTC. Protein: CATRTSGGSNEQFF. The chain has TRBV24-1 and TRBJ2-1, with 12 bases that match TRBD2. V shed 7 bases, J shed 6 bases, and the junction held 3 bases outside the gene matches. This CDR3 is 14 amino acids long. CDR1 is KGHDR and CDR2 is SFDVKD in the germline V gene.

The chain links TRBV29-1 to TRBJ1-1; D perhaps matches TRBD1 (5 bases). Trimming cost V 4 bases and J 6 bases, with 12 bases left between them. The CDR3 length is 12 residues. Germline lookup yields CDR1 SQVTM and CDR2 ANQGSEA. The DNA of the CDR3 is TGCAGCGTTGTAGGGGCTGGCGCTGAAGCTTTCTTT. Protein product: CSVVGAGAEAFF.

The gene calls are TRBV7-8 and TRBJ1-1; no firm D call. The CDR3 loop spans 16 amino acids. Trimming removed 0 bases at V and 1 base at J, with 12 bases between. Per the germline V gene, CDR1 is SGHVS and CDR2 is FQNEAQ. CDR3 coding DNA: TGTGCCAGCAGCTTAGCGATCGGGAACTCGAACACTGAAGCTTTCTTT. Translation: CASSLAIGNSNTEAFF.

V is TRBV6-2 or TRBV6-3 and J is TRBJ1-5; the D is unclear. The CDR3 has 14 amino acids. The V gene's germline CDR1 is MNHEY and CDR2 SVGEGT. V lost 2 bases and J lost 4, with 9 bases in between. The CDR3 bases are TGTGCCAGCAGTTACCAGGTCCCTAATCAGCCCCAGCATTTT. Encoded protein: CASSYQVPNQPQHF.

The V and J genes are TRBV7-8 and TRBJ1-1, with 11 bases aligning to TRBD1. CDR1 is SGHVS and CDR2 is FQNEAQ in the germline V gene. There are 17 residues in the CDR3. V shed 5 bases, J shed 6 bases, and the junction held 14 bases outside the gene matches. The CDR3 reads CASSPRARDRGVAEAFF. CDR3 nucleotide sequence: TGTGCCAGCAGCCCAAGGGCCCGGGACAGGGGGGTCGCTGAAGCTTTCTTT.

The CDR3 loop is CATSDPPGQGAADTQYF. The CDR3 DNA follows: TGTGCCACCAGTGACCCGCCGGGACAGGGGGCAGCAGATACGCAGTATTTT. This rearrangement joins TRBV24-1 to TRBJ2-3; the match to TRBD1 covers 12 bases. CDR1 and CDR2 from the germline V gene are KGHDR and SFDVKD. The CDR3 runs 17 residues. The V gene end was trimmed by 4 bases and the J gene end by 4 bases; junction bases not matched to a gene: 8.

The chain joins TRBV18 to TRBJ1-1; tentatively, D is TRBD1 (6 bases). The CDR3 has 13 amino acids. The V and J ends lost 4 bases and 10 bases respectively, with 16 bases between them. Germline V gene sequence: CDR1 KGHSH, CDR2 LQKENI. Here the CDR3 reads CASSQGGKNRAFF. CDR3 DNA: TGTGCCAGCTCACAGGGGGGGAAAAATAGAGCTTTCTTT.

The chain combines TRBV7-8 with TRBJ2-3; the D gene is possibly TRBD2 (5 bases). Germline loops: CDR1 SGHVS, CDR2 FQNEAQ. The CDR3 is 18 residues long. The V gene lost 5 bases and the J gene lost 4 bases, with 25 bases spanning the gap. This chain's CDR3 is CASSEPRGARGSSDTQYF. CDR3 nucleotide sequence: TGTGCCAGCAGCGAGCCCCGGGGTGCCCGAGGTAGCTCAGATACGCAGTATTTT.

This clone came up a few times. The rearrangement links TRBV6-5 to TRBJ1-1, with TRBD1 identical over 9 bases. The CDR3 has 15 residues. CDR1 is MNHEY, CDR2 SVGAGI, per germline. The junction had 6 bases not matched to a gene; V was cut back by 4 bases and J by 3 bases. As DNA, the CDR3 is TGTGCCAGCAGTTTAACAGACAGGGGGGACACTGAAGCTTTCTTT. It codes for CASSLTDRGDTEAFF.

This chain links TRBV28 with TRBJ2-5; a possible D gene is TRBD2 (5 bases). V dropped 2 bases and J dropped 3 bases, with 7 bases sitting between them. This CDR3 region has 13 residues. CDR1 and CDR2 (germline): MDHEN, SYDVKM. The CDR3, as DNA: TGTGCCAGCAGTTTACTCGGGAAAGAGACCCAGTACTTC. Protein sequence: CASSLLGKETQYF.

The V and J genes are TRBV5-1 and TRBJ2-2; 8 bases are shared with TRBD1. The V gene's germline CDR1 is SGHRS and CDR2 YFSETQ. The V segment lost 3 bases and the J segment 5 bases; nucleotides outside the gene matches: 9. The CDR3 covers 16 residues. CDR3 coding DNA: TGCGCCAGCAGCTATCAGGGGGCGCAGGTAACCGGGGAGCTGTTTTTT. Residues: CASSYQGAQVTGELFF.

V gene TRBV5-4 combines with J gene TRBJ1-1; D is unresolved. The length of the CDR3 is 12 residues. Germline V lookup: CDR1 SGHNT, CDR2 YYREEE (reference sequence). V was shortened by 4 bases and J by 6 bases, with 10 bases between the two germline ends. The CDR3 bases are TGTGCCAGCAGCCCCTGGGCTTCTGAAGCTTTCTTT. Residues: CASSPWASEAFF.

This chain joins TRBV2 and TRBJ1-6; D is possibly TRBD1 (5 bases). CDR1 is SNHLY and CDR2 is FYNNEI in the germline V gene. V was cut by 0 bases and J by 6 bases, with 9 bases left in between. The CDR3 is 15 residues long. CDR3 nucleotide sequence: TGTGCCAGCAGTGAAGCAGCCGGGGGTAATTCACCCCTCCACTTT. Its translation: CASSEAAGGNSPLHF.

The chain uses TRBV10-3 and TRBJ1-5, with a weak D call TRBD1 (6 bases). V was cut by 4 bases and J by 3 bases, with 10 bases left in between. CDR1 and CDR2 from the germline V gene are ENHRY and SYGVKD. The length of the CDR3 is 14 residues. CDR3 region: CAISGQGNNQPQHF. The CDR3, as DNA: TGTGCCATCAGTGGTCAGGGGAACAATCAGCCCCAGCATTTT.